Only a few counts were recorded for the clone carrying this T cell receptor (beta chain). Its antigen remains unknown. V dropped 6 bases and J dropped 7 bases, with 21 bases sitting between them. This CDR3 has 16 amino acids. Germline CDR1 MDHEN, CDR2 SYDVKM. By way of CD45RO/CCR7/CD25/CD127/CD95/CD27, the CD4+ regulatory, stem cell-like memory, central memory and naive cells were sorted. This entry is derived from a study of beta chain features in type 1 diabetes. Overall study context: Analysis included over 90 million sorted cells drawn from all samples. Study conclusions and caveats: The naive, central memory and Treg TCRB repertoires showed an apparent similarity that was greater among patients than among healthy donors.

Every isolated RNA sample was fully reverse transcribed, so sequencing captured expressed TCRB transcripts. Some clones are missing from TCRdb's copy, which holds only in-frame ones; the method was immunoSEQ multiplex PCR. The sample lists 970,000 or so clones, roughly 17% occurring once. This receptor was obtained from a woman younger than 30 in good health. The J gene is TRBJ2-2, the V gene TRBV28, with a tentative D call TRBD1 (6 bases). Material: naive CD4+ T cells from blood. As DNA, the CDR3 is TGTGCCAGCAGGAGGACAGCGAGGGGAAACGGCGGGGAGCTGTTTTTT. It translates to CASRRTARGNGGELFF.